This TCR beta chain emerged from a study of naive and memory T cell subsets. Study findings and constraints: From naive to CM, EM and EMRA, diversity decreased and Gini increased. Possibly reflecting memory cells re-expressing CD45RA, a few larger clonotypes occurred in naive repertoires, especially CD8.

A word on this clonotype: Its cognate antigen is unknown.

The CDR3 runs to 14 residues. Per germline, CDR1 MDHEN and CDR2 SYDVKM. Trimming stripped 3 bases from V and 2 bases from J, with 11 bases between. Two oligonucleotides, mixed equimolar, formed the beta constant-region primer covering TRBC1 and TRBC2. The ligated cDNA underwent four PCR rounds using SP2 and nested alpha and beta constant-region primers. An oligonucleotide with the SP2 primer and a 12-nucleotide UMI was ligated to the cDNA 3' end. TCRdb itself ran the UMI-ligation and nested PCR reads through MiXCR, one entry per CDR3 protein. The table lists over 110,000 distinct CDR3 sequences, approximately 21% of them singletons. Alpha and beta libraries were amplified separately from the second PCR onward. Four subsets defined by CD45RA and CD27 were sorted after CD3, CD4, CD8 and live/dead staining.

Sequencing was carried out using naive CD8+ T cells from blood. The receptor was isolated from a human donor in good health. The gene calls are TRBV28 and TRBJ2-7; D ambiguous. CDR3 residues: CASSFLSPPYEQYF. CDR3 sequence (DNA): TGTGCCAGCAGTTTCTTGAGCCCCCCCTACGAGCAGTACTTC.